What follows are 20 T cell receptor beta chains derived from one specimen sequenced in a study of blood T cell repertoires in COVID-19. The data were produced by immunoSEQ multiplex PCR, yet TCRdb's version contains in-frame clones alone and is incomplete. This sample has about 170,000 clones; about 83% occur once, and the top ten carry less than 4%. Specimen: PBMCs or T cells enriched from blood (not recorded which). These receptors originate from a woman aged 45-65 years in a cohort exposed to, infected with or recovered from COVID-19 (not recorded which).

The chain joins TRBV4-2 to TRBJ1-6; TRBD1 matches at 7 bases. The CDR3 spans 16 residues. V dropped 0 bases and J dropped 8; count of bases not matched to a gene: 7. CDR1 is LGHNA and CDR2 is YNFKEQ in the germline V gene. CDR3 nucleotide sequence: TGTGCCAGCAGCCAAGAAGGGGGCAGAACGGATTCACCCCTCCACTTT. Translated: CASSQEGGRTDSPLHF.

The rearrangement links TRBV7-3 to TRBJ1-2; 8 bases fit TRBD1. The CDR3 is 13 residues long. The V segment lost 5 bases and the J segment 4 bases; nucleotides outside the gene matches: 3. Germline V gene sequence: CDR1 SGHTA, CDR2 FQGTGA. The CDR3: CASSPGQGYGYTF. The CDR3 coding sequence is TGTGCCAGCAGCCCAGGACAGGGCTATGGCTACACCTTC.

This chain joins TRBV3-1 (or the pseudogene TRBV3-2) and TRBJ1-6, with TRBD1 as a possible D gene (5 bases). Germline V gives CDR1 LGHDT, CDR2 YNNKEL (reference sequence). The germline V and J ends were trimmed by 2 bases and 10 bases, with 21 bases remaining between them. CDR3 length: 17 amino acids. CDR3 nucleotides: TGTGCCAGCAGCCAATCCGTCGGAGCGCAGGGAGGATCACCCCTCCACTTT. Its protein product is CASSQSVGAQGGSPLHF.

CDR3 loop: CASITSDTTDTQYF. In DNA, the CDR3 is TGTGCCAGCATTACTAGCGATACCACAGATACGCAGTATTTT. The chain is built from TRBV2 and TRBJ2-3; TRBD2 matches 7 bases. This CDR3 region has 14 residues. Germline V CDR1 and CDR2: SNHLY, FYNNEI. V shed 7 bases, J shed 2 bases, and the junction held 6 bases outside the gene matches. The full variable domain, in which reference TRBV2 and TRBJ2-3 provide the parts outside the CDR3, is EPEVTQTPSHQVTQMGQEVILRCVPISNHLYFYWYRQILGQKVEFLVSFYNNEISEKSEIFDDQFSVERPDGSNFTLKIRSTKLEDSAMYFCASITSDTTDTQYFGPGTRLTVL.

The rearrangement uses TRBV6-1 and TRBJ2-7; maybe TRBD2 (6 bases). Germline CDR1 MNHNS, CDR2 SASEGT. The V and J ends lost 1 base and 0 bases respectively, with 16 bases between them. CDR3 length equals 17 residues. The CDR3: CASSEVGLSISSYEQYF. The CDR3 region has the DNA TGTGCCAGCAGTGAAGTCGGACTATCAATCAGCTCCTACGAGCAGTACTTC.

The rearrangement uses TRBV2 and TRBJ1-2; 8 nucleotides line up with TRBD1. The V segment lost 7 bases and the J segment 8 bases; nucleotides outside the gene matches: 12. CDR3 length: 14 residues. The germline CDR1 and CDR2 sequences are SNHLY and FYNNEI. CDR3 in amino acids: CASIDDRGSGGYTF. As DNA, the CDR3 is TGTGCCAGCATAGACGACAGGGGATCGGGCGGCTACACCTTC.

The V call is TRBV7-9, the J call TRBJ1-1; 8 positions match TRBD1. The germline V gene encodes CDR1 SEHNR and CDR2 FQNEAQ (reference sequence). Trimming took 5 bases from V and 5 from J; bases not matched to a gene: 10. This CDR3 spans 15 amino acids. The CDR3 region has the DNA TGTGCCAGCAGCGGACAGGGAACGGTGGTTACTGAAGCTTTCTTT. Amino acids: CASSGQGTVVTEAFF.

The rearrangement uses TRBV2 and TRBJ2-3; D might be TRBD2 (9 bases). The germline V and J ends were trimmed by 7 bases and 3 bases, with 20 bases remaining between them. This CDR3 region has 16 residues. Germline V gene sequence: CDR1 SNHLY, CDR2 FYNNEI. This chain's CDR3 is CASTPGGGGGTDTQYF. CDR3 DNA sequence: TGTGCCAGCACCCCAGGGGGCGGGGGGGGGACAGATACGCAGTATTTT.

The chain is built from TRBV27 and TRBJ2-5, with 11 bases matching TRBD2. This CDR3 has 17 residues. Germline V gene data show CDR1 as MNHEY and CDR2 as SMNVEV (reference sequence). V dropped 6 bases and J dropped 2; count of bases not matched to a gene: 11. The CDR3 DNA is TGTGCCAGCAGCAGACTAGCGGGATGGGAATCACAAGAGACCCAGTACTTC. Amino acid sequence: CASSRLAGWESQETQYF.

The genes are TRBV6-4 and TRBJ2-3; TRBD2 agrees at 12 bases. The J segment lost 2 bases and the V segment lost 10 bases, leaving 7 bases of the junction unmatched. CDR3 length: 15 residues. CDR1 MRHNA and CDR2 SNTAGT come from the germline V gene. Written as DNA, the CDR3 is TGTGCCACCAGACTAGCGGGAGTGGCCACAGATACGCAGTATTTT. This codes for CATRLAGVATDTQYF.

The gene calls are TRBV14 and TRBJ2-7; TRBD1 agrees at 7 bases. CDR3 length equals 14 residues. V was pared by 0 bases and J by 3 bases, with 2 bases of the junction left unmatched. In germline, CDR1 is SGHDN, CDR2 FVKESK. The CDR3 sequence is CASSQDGDSYEQYF. CDR3 DNA: TGTGCCAGCAGCCAAGATGGGGACAGCTACGAGCAGTACTTC.

V gene TRBV11-2 combines with J gene TRBJ1-4; a possible D gene is TRBD1 (5 bases). The CDR3 totals 15 residues. CDR1 SGHAT and CDR2 FQNNGV come from the germline V gene. V lost 7 bases and J lost 4, with 16 bases in between. The CDR3 loop reads CASTIGVQNNEKLFF. The CDR3 DNA follows: TGTGCCAGCACCATAGGGGTACAGAATAATGAAAAACTGTTTTTT.

The rearrangement links TRBV3-1 (or the pseudogene TRBV3-2) to TRBJ2-5; 9 bases line up with TRBD1. V shed 4 bases and J 5 bases; nucleotides not matched to a gene: 8. The length of the CDR3 is 15 residues. Germline V gene data show CDR1 as LGHDT and CDR2 as YNNKEL (reference sequence). CDR3 protein: CASSPAGTGTETQYF. DNA of the CDR3: TGTGCCAGCAGCCCGGCCGGGACAGGGACCGAGACCCAGTACTTC.

V gene TRBV3-1 (or the pseudogene TRBV3-2) combines with J gene TRBJ2-3; TRBD2 matches at 11 bases. The CDR3 spans 17 residues. From germline, CDR1 is LGHDT and CDR2 YNNKEL (reference sequence). V trimming: 2 bases; J trimming: 2 bases; junction bases outside the gene matches: 6. The CDR3 region has the DNA TGTGCCAGCAGCCAACTAACTAGCGGGGGACCCACAGATACGCAGTATTTT. Its protein product is CASSQLTSGGPTDTQYF.

The J gene is TRBJ2-7, the V gene TRBV20-1; tentatively, D is TRBD2 (6 bases). The CDR3 consists of 11 residues. Per germline, CDR1 DFQATT and CDR2 SNEGSKA (reference sequence). The V gene lost 3 bases and the J gene lost 8 bases, with 11 bases spanning the gap. The CDR3 spells CSARDYTKQYF. CDR3 DNA: TGCAGTGCTAGGGACTATACGAAGCAGTACTTC.

The rearrangement joins TRBV9 to TRBJ2-5; D is perhaps TRBD1 (5 bases). CDR3 length: 12 amino acids. Trimming removed 7 bases from V and 3 bases from J, with 10 bases in between. Germline V CDR1 and CDR2: SGDLS, YYNGEE. The CDR3: CASGASEETQYF. CDR3 coding DNA: TGTGCCAGCGGGGCCAGTGAAGAGACCCAGTACTTC.

This sequence joins TRBV6-1 and TRBJ2-7, with D unclear. The CDR3 loop spans 13 amino acids. Per germline, CDR1 MNHNS and CDR2 SASEGT. Trimming cost V 2 bases and J 3 bases, with 8 bases left between them. The CDR3 protein is CASSENGSYEQYF. The CDR3 DNA sequence: TGTGCCAGCAGTGAAAATGGCAGCTACGAGCAGTACTTC.

The chain couples TRBV6-5 to TRBJ1-1; D call uncertain. V lost 6 bases to trimming and J lost 1 base, with 9 bases between them. The CDR3 loop spans 13 amino acids. The germline CDR1 and CDR2 sequences are MNHEY and SVGAGI. The chain's CDR3 is CASRKYRNTEAFF. Here the CDR3 DNA reads TGTGCCAGCAGGAAATACAGGAACACTGAAGCTTTCTTT.

This sequence joins TRBV11-2 and TRBJ2-4; D remains ambiguous. The germline V gene encodes CDR1 SGHAT and CDR2 FQNNGV. With 6 bases removed from V and 0 bases from J, the gap between germline ends came to 12 bases. This CDR3 spans 15 amino acids. CDR3 DNA: TGTGCCAGCAGTAAAACGCCAGGAGCCAAAAACATTCAGTACTTC. As protein: CASSKTPGAKNIQYF.

The V and J genes are TRBV28 and TRBJ1-5, with 8 bases identical to TRBD1. The CDR3 sequence is 17 residues long. V lost 5 bases, J lost 3 bases, and 12 bases stayed unmatched. The germline V gene has CDR1 MDHEN and CDR2 SYDVKM. The CDR3 DNA is TGTGCCAGCAGTCTTCCTCAGGGGGCGCGAATCAATCAGCCCCAGCATTTT. Protein: CASSLPQGARINQPQHF.